What follows is one T cell receptor beta chain and its context. Its matching antigen is unknown. V lost 6 bases and J lost 2; bases outside the gene matches: 1. Per germline, CDR1 DFQATT and CDR2 SNEGSKA (reference sequence). This CDR3 is built from 12 residues. The sample comes from a study of T-cell reconstitution after alpha-beta-depleted transplantation in children. Notes on the study in general: The origin of high day-60 TCRbeta diversity in some patients lay in surviving recipient T cells and thymic progenitors. Fresh T-cell production supplied most of the T-cell counts and diversity seen one year after transplant. About two months after transplant, alpha-beta T cells reportedly came from several hundred expanded graft clones.

Unique molecular identifiers were incorporated into the prepared TCRbeta library. TCRdb re-called the PCR reads with MiXCR, one entry per CDR3 protein. The data contain approximately 120,000 distinct CDR3 sequences, 9.7% of them singletons. The rearrangement links TRBV20-1 to TRBJ2-5, with 9 nucleotides matching TRBD2. This specimen was PBMCs, mostly from graft donor cells, taken 180 days after TCRalphabeta/CD19-depleted stem cell transplant. The receptor was isolated from a girl younger than two who had a stem cell transplant for combined immunodeficiency, so the T cells may come from the graft donor. DNA of the CDR3: TGCAGTGCCCTAGCGGGGCAAGAGACCCAGTACTTC. Residues: CSALAGQETQYF.